This T cell receptor (beta chain) was obtained from a study of cytomegalovirus exposure and HLA in healthy donors (dated by TCRdb to about 2017). With respect to the entire study: An earlier analysis of approximately 590 of the donors reported more than 250 Gb of sequence data and some 120 million unique TCR beta sequences from about 200 million T cells. Roughly 300 gigabases of sequencing data and about 92 million unique TCR sequences made up an early release that covered about 640 HLA-typed donors. Of the 300 to 450 genotyped donors, less than 85% were placed in the genetic ancestry cluster associated with self-reported Caucasian donors. The study was designed to test whether signatures of past pathogen exposure could be identified by cataloging public T cell receptors. The study used immunosequencing to profile the T cell repertoires of approximately 630 subjects and linked those repertoires to cytomegalovirus serostatus. Along with the roughly 670-subject first cohort, a separate validation cohort of over a hundred different subjects was used. High-throughput TCR immunosequencing, statistical association of individual TCRs with disease status, and machine learning were combined to predict cytomegalovirus infection status. To study patterns of TCR occurrence, a later analysis re-analyzed previously published TCR beta repertoires from 666 donors and added high-resolution HLA genotyping. The later analysis used no new phenotypic data to find candidate immune exposures, relying instead on TCR beta sequences and their occurrence across donors. An earlier analysis of about 620 of the donors applied high-throughput TCR beta sequencing to assess whether each TCR beta V gene segment acted as functional or pseudogenic. Donor age, sex, ethnicity and CMV serostatus were compiled together with the repertoire data. A later genetic analysis used genome-wide SNP genotypes for about 60% of the 666 donors, treating that subset as a discovery cohort. Every repertoire in the discovery cohort had been generated on one and the same sequencing platform. HLA typing included class I and class II loci at four-digit resolution. Typing coverage varied by locus: roughly 629-640 donors for A, B, C, DRB1 and DQB1; 522 for DQA1; over 600 for DPA1; 450 to 480 for DPB1. About five DR-DQ haplotypes were handled as single units for association and clustering, since linkage in the cohort was strong. On average, roughly 240,000 unique TCR beta nucleotide sequences were sequenced per donor among a few hundred genotyped donors of the cohort, with roughly a sixth of those sequences being non-productive. The full study reports these points: Because some donors lacked HLA typing at each locus, the association tests relied only on the typed subset. Because counts were too low, seventeen rarely observed V segments, including chromosome 9 orphons, were excluded from the earlier analysis of under 650 of the donors. In a later analysis, most CMV-associated TCR beta chains were found to appear HLA-restricted, with HLA associations seemingly driven largely by CMV exposure. The cohort was sequenced for TCR beta chains only, and without alpha or paired-chain data the features that could be detected were limited. At a false discovery rate of 0.05, a later analysis linked 15,000 to 20,000 TCR beta sequences to specific HLA alleles. In an earlier analysis of approximately 590 of the donors, most TCR beta V segments were observed in productive rearrangements about 87% or about 30% of the time, broadly matching IMGT annotations. According to a later analysis, parvovirus B19, influenza, CMV and Epstein-Barr virus appeared linked to several top co-occurrence clusters. Strong co-occurrence of HLA alleles, especially DR and DQ, made assigning TCR associations to individual alleles difficult. A later analysis found that HLA-associated TCR beta chains were more clonally expanded and had lower generation probabilities than equally common non-associated chains. In vitro tests confirmed that a few of the cytomegalovirus-associated TCR beta chains recognize cytomegalovirus antigens. According to the authors, the approach could potentially be generalized to other disease states and immunological phenotypes. In a later genetic analysis, fewer N-insertions in productive TCRs were reported among donors in an Asian-associated ancestry cluster than the 666-donor mean. Linkage disequilibrium might explain the correlated functional status among segregating V segments, but an unknown experimental factor could not be excluded. In both the original and validation cohorts, the classifier was reported to diagnose cytomegalovirus status with high specificity and sensitivity. The study gave a list of roughly 150 TCR beta chains associated with cytomegalovirus. For the cohort, immune exposure information was limited to CMV serostatus. A group of highly shared sequence variants was considered likely to be a technical artifact of the sequencing pipeline. In a later analysis, the rate of TCR association differed among HLA loci, with DRB1 alleles having the most associated TCRs and HLA-C alleles having the fewest. A further reported finding was that TCR beta sequences accurately predicted the HLA-A and HLA-B alleles for most subjects in the first cohort. While some public TCRs were present in many individuals, most TCR sequences turned up only very rarely across donors. The presence/absence analyses assumed that sequencing depth was roughly uniform across donors, and that assumption may not be true. V-gene and J-gene trimming of TCR beta chains was associated with a missense DCLRE1C variant in a later genetic analysis, and the association was replicated in an independent cohort. Some IMGT-functional V segments, including TRBV6-2 and TRBV6-3, could not be told apart with the 87-base-pair reads, so those segments were excluded.

CDR1 and CDR2 (SGDLS, YYNGEE) derive from the germline V gene. The CDR3, cysteine through phenylalanine, is 14 amino acids long. The kept DNA is CDR3 alone, 42 bases in frame from the first base. Trimming removed 4 bases from V and 7 bases from J; the gene matches leave 8 bases unexplained. Worth noting for this clone: Its antigen is still unknown.

The cohort was made up of 650 to 700 healthy bone marrow donors. At the time of sampling, all cohort members were nominally healthy, though unrecorded immune exposures were likely present. The donor was CMV seronegative and was included in the group of a few hundred seronegative cohort members. Every donor gave a peripheral blood sample, and the peripheral blood mononuclear cells from that sample were used for TCR beta sequencing. Genomic DNA extraction from the blood cell samples was performed with the Qiagen DNeasy Blood Extraction Kit. The library was built by means of the immunoSEQ multiplex PCR assay. For the multiplex PCR, a mixture combining 60 forward primers for TCR Vbeta segments and 13 reverse primers for TCR Jbeta segments was used. Amplification of the CDR3 region of rearranged TCR beta genes was performed with a multiplex PCR assay on genomic DNA. The Illumina HiSeq System was used to sequence the amplified TCR beta libraries as 87-base-pair reads. From the authors' description of their analysis: A later analysis counted about 76 million unique TCR beta chains across the 666 repertoires, and 10 million to 11 million of these chains were shared by at least two donors. To remove PCR and sequencing errors, raw reads were error-corrected and collapsed into unique sequences using a nearest-neighbor algorithm that merged closely related sequences. V, D and J gene segments were assigned by aligning CDR3 sequences to IMGT reference sequences. Each retained sequence needed at least a six-nucleotide match to both a V gene segment and a J gene segment. A rearrangement counted as productive if the CDR3 had no stop codons and remained in frame with V and J, and every other rearrangement counted as non-productive. CDR3 was defined by IMGT convention, running from the second conserved V-encoded cysteine to the conserved J-encoded phenylalanine. In an earlier analysis of just under 600 of the donors, sequences lacking an unambiguous match to a single V gene segment were excluded. An earlier analysis of approximately 590 of the donors called V segments functional above 56.7% productive rearrangements and segregating when the between-donor standard deviation exceeded 5%. To diagnose cytomegalovirus status from the catalog of TCR beta chain sequences, a statistical classification framework was built. In a later analysis, TCR nucleotide sequences were compared against IMGT/GENE-DB human TR gene sequences so that V and J genes could be assigned. A later analysis assigned CDR3 sequences and most-parsimonious VDJ recombination scenarios with the TCRdist pipeline. In a later analysis, each TCR beta chain was defined by its CDR3 amino acid sequence together with its V-gene family, and reads without a unique V-gene family were excluded. In a later analysis, approximately 590 highly shared, low-generation-probability nucleotide sequences were removed to address suspected cross-contamination and a sequencing artifact. In a later analysis, a clonal expansion index for each public chain was calculated from normalized within-repertoire ranks of inferred template counts. Generation probabilities in a later analysis came from a VDJ recombination model fitted to out-of-frame rearrangements, and those results were checked against IGoR. Hypergeometric tests were used in a later analysis to score TCR-TCR, TCR-HLA and TCR-CMV co-occurrence, with a repertoire-size bias correction applied to the TCR pairs. A later analysis estimated false discovery rates by permuting HLA or CMV assignments 20 times. A later analysis grouped co-occurring TCRs with DBSCAN, adding TCRdist sequence similarity when clustering within HLA-allele-positive subsets. Repertoires with fewer than 30,000 or more than 120,000 public chains, plus five repertoires with anomalous nucleotide sharing, were excluded from co-occurrence clustering. TCRdb limited this immuneACCESS table to in-frame rearrangements with V and J called. A share of clones is missing; checked studies link under half to unresolved V genes, and the rest is unexplained. V and J calls plus clone size are reproduced from that table; the DNA served to infer D and trimming. The sample has about 140,000 clones on record. Less than 3.5% of the sample belongs to the ten largest clones.

The sequencing input was PBMCs. This clonotype originated in a man in his forties in good health and CMV-seronegative. This sequence uses TRBV9 and TRBJ2-1, with 7 bases matching TRBD1. The CDR3 corresponds to CASSPRTGWNEQFF. The nucleotide sequence reads as follows: TGTGCCAGCAGCCCCCGGACAGGATGGAATGAGCAGTTCTTC.